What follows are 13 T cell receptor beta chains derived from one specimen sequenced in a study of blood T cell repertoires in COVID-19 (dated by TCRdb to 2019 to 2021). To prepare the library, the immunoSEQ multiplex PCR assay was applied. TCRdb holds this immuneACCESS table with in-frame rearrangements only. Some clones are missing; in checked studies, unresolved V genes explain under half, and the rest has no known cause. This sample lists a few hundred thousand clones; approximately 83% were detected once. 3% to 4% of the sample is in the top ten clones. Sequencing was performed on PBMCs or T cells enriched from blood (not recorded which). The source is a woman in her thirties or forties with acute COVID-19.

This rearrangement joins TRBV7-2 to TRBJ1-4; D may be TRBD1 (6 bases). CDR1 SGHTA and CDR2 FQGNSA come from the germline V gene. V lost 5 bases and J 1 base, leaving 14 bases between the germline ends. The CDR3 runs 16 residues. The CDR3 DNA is TGTGCCAGCAGCCTAAAACGGACAGTAACTAATGAAAAACTGTTTTTT. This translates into CASSLKRTVTNEKLFF. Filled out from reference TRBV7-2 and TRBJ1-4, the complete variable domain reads GAGVSQSPSNKVTEKGKDVELRCDPISGHTALYWYRQSLGQGLEFLIYFQGNSAPDKSGLPSDRFSAERTGGSVSTLTIQRTQQEDSAVYLCASSLKRTVTNEKLFFGSGTQLSVL.

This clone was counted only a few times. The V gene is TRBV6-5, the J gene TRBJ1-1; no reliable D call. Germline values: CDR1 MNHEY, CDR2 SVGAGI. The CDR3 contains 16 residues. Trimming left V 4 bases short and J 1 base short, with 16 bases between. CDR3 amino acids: CASSSTRWAGNTEAFF. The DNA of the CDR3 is TGTGCCAGCAGTTCCACTCGATGGGCGGGGAACACTGAAGCTTTCTTT.

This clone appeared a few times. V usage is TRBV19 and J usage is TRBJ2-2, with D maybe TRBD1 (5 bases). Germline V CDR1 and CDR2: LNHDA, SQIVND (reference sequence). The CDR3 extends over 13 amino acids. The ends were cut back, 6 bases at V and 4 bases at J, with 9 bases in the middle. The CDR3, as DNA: TGTGCCAGTAGGGGGCTGGGCACCGGGGAGCTGTTTTTT. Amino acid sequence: CASRGLGTGELFF.

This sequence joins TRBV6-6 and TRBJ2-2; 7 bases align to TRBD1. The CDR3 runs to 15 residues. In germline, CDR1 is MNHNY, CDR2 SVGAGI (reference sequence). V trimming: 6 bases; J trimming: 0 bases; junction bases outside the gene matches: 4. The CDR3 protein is CASSYDRANTGELFF. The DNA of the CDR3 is TGTGCCAGCAGCTACGACAGGGCGAACACCGGGGAGCTGTTTTTT.

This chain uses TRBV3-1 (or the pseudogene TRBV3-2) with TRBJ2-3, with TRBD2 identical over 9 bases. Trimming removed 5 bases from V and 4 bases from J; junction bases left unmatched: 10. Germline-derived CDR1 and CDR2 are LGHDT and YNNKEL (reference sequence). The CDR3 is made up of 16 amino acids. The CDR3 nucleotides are TGTGCCAGCAGCGGCAGTGGACTAGCGTTCGCAGATACGCAGTATTTT. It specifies CASSGSGLAFADTQYF.

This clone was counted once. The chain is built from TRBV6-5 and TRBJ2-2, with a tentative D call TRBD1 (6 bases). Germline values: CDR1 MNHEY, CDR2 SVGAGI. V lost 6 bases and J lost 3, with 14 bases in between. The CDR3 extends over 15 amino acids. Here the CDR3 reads CASRRDRWDTGELFF. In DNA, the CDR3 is TGTGCCAGCAGGAGAGACAGGTGGGACACCGGGGAGCTGTTTTTT.

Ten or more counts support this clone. CDR3 protein: CASSLLESAKQYF. CDR3 DNA sequence: TGTGCCAGCAGTTTACTAGAATCTGCGAAGCAGTACTTC. The chain is built from TRBV12-3 or TRBV12-4 and TRBJ2-7; D not resolved. Trimming took off 2 bases at V and 8 bases at J, with 13 bases between the two ends. This CDR3 is built from 13 residues.

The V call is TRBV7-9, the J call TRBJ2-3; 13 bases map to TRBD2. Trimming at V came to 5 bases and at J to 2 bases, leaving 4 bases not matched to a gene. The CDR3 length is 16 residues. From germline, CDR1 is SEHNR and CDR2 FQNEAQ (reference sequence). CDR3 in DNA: TGTGCCAGCAGCCTACTAGCGGGAGGGCCCACAGATACGCAGTATTTT. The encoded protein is CASSLLAGGPTDTQYF. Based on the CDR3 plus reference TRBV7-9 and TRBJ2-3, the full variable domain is DTGVSQNPRHKITKRGQNVTFRCDPISEHNRLYWYRQTLGQGPEFLTYFQNEAQLEKSRLLSDRFSAERPKGSFSTLEIQRTEQGDSAMYLCASSLLAGGPTDTQYFGPGTRLTVL.

CDR3 DNA: TGTGCCAGCATCCAGTCCTCCCGGGGTGAGCAGTTCTTC. Residues: CASIQSSRGEQFF. V and J are TRBV5-6 and TRBJ2-1; perhaps TRBD2 as D (5 bases). CDR1 SGHDT and CDR2 YYEEEE come from the germline V gene. The CDR3 has 13 amino acids. V lost 6 bases to trimming and J lost 9 bases, with 16 bases between them.

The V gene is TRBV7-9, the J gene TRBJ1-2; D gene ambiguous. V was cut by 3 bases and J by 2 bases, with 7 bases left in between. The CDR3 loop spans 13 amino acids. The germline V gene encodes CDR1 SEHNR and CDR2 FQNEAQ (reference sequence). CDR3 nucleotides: TGTGCCAGCAGCTTCGCGGTAAACTATGGCTACACCTTC. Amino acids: CASSFAVNYGYTF.

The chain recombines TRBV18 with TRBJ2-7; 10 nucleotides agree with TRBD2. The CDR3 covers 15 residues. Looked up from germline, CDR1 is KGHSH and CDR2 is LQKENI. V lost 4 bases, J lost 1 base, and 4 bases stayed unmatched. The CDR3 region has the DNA TGTGCCAGCTCACTTGGGACTAGCGAGTCCTACGAGCAGTACTTC. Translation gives CASSLGTSESYEQYF.

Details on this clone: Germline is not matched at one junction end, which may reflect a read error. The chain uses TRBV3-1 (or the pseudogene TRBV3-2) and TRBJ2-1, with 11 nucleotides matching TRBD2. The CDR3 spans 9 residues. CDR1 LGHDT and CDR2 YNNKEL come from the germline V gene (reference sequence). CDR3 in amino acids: CARTSGTVF. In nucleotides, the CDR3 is TGTGCCAGGACTAGCGGGACGGTCTTC.

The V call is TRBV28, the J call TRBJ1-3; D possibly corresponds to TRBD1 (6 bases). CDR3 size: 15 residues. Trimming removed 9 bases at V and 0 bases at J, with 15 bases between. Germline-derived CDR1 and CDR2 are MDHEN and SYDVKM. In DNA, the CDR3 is TGTGCCAGTTCCTCGGACAGTCCCTCTGGAAACACCATATATTTT. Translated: CASSSDSPSGNTIYF.